Shown below are 7 T cell receptor beta chains from a single sample sequenced in a study of blood T cell repertoires in COVID-19. The protocol was immunoSEQ multiplex PCR, while the TCRdb copy is restricted to in-frame clones and leaves out a portion. This table holds 60,000 or so clones, roughly 87% found once. Material for sequencing was peripheral blood. The receptors here all came from a man between 60 and 70 years old with acute or convalescent COVID-19.

The rearrangement uses TRBV6-5 and TRBJ1-4; perhaps TRBD1 as D (5 bases). Trimming stripped 0 bases from V and 1 base from J, with 6 bases between. From germline, CDR1 is MNHEY and CDR2 SVGAGI. This CDR3 is 15 amino acids long. Here the CDR3 reads CASSYSQGTNEKLFF. CDR3 bases: TGTGCCAGCAGTTACTCGCAGGGAACTAATGAAAAACTGTTTTTT.

The chain links TRBV19 to TRBJ1-4; 7 positions match TRBD1. CDR1 is LNHDA, CDR2 SQIVND, per germline (reference sequence). V lost 5 bases and J lost 5; bases outside the gene matches: 11. The CDR3 spans 16 residues. CDR3 bases: TGTGCCAGTAGTCCCATGGGGACGACAGGGAATGAAAAACTGTTTTTT. Encoded protein: CASSPMGTTGNEKLFF.

V is TRBV19 and J is TRBJ2-3; 8 nucleotides match TRBD2. Germline lookup yields CDR1 LNHDA and CDR2 SQIVND (reference sequence). V was pared by 4 bases and J by 3 bases, with 9 bases of the junction left unmatched. This CDR3 comprises 16 residues. The CDR3 reads CASSRWGGGNTDTQYF. CDR3 nucleotide sequence: TGTGCCAGTAGTAGATGGGGCGGGGGGAATACAGATACGCAGTATTTT.

The V and J genes are TRBV7-9 and TRBJ1-2; the D gene is possibly TRBD1 (6 bases). The CDR3 covers 14 residues. V gave up 6 bases and J gave up 6 bases, with 17 bases separating them. Germline loops: CDR1 SEHNR, CDR2 FQNEAQ (reference sequence). CDR3 in DNA: TGTGCCAGCAGAAGACAGGAGAGGGGGAATGGCTACACCTTC. This translates into CASRRQERGNGYTF.

This clone was detected once. The chain uses TRBV6-1 and TRBJ2-1; TRBD2 agrees at 14 bases. Looked up from germline, CDR1 is MNHNS and CDR2 is SASEGT. V was pared by 2 bases and J by 9 bases, with 3 bases of the junction left unmatched. CDR3 length: 15 residues. The chain's CDR3 is CASSERTSGGFEQFF. The CDR3 nucleotides read TGTGCCAGCAGTGAACGGACTAGCGGGGGGTTTGAGCAGTTCTTC.

The CDR3: CASNDRGDIEKLFF. CDR3 bases: TGTGCCAGTAACGACAGGGGCGACATCGAAAAACTGTTTTTT. The chain combines TRBV19 with TRBJ1-4; 8 bases map to TRBD1. This CDR3 comprises 14 residues. Germline-derived CDR1 and CDR2 are LNHDA and SQIVND (reference sequence). V lost 7 bases and J lost 8; bases outside the gene matches: 9.

CDR3 nucleotides: TGTGCCATCACCTCTGGTGGGGGGGAGAGAGATACGCAGTATTTT. Translation: CAITSGGGERDTQYF. The V call is TRBV10-3, the J call TRBJ2-3; 7 bases map to TRBD2. Per the germline V gene, CDR1 is ENHRY and CDR2 is SYGVKD. Trimming at V came to 7 bases and at J to 5 bases, leaving 12 bases not matched to a gene. The length of the CDR3 is 15 residues.